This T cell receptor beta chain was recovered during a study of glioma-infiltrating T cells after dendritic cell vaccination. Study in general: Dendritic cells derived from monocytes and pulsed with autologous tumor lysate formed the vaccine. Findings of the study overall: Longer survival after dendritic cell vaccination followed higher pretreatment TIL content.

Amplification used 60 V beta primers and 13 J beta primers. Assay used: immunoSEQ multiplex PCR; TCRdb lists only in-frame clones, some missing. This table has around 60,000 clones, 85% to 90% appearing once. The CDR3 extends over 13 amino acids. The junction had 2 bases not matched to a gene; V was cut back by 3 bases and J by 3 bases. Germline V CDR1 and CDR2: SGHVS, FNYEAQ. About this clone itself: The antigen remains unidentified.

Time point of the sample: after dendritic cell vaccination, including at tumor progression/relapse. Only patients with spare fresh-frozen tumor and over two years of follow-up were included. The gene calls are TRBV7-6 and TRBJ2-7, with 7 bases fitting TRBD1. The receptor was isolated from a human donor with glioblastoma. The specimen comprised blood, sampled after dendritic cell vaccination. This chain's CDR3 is CASSFDRDYEQYF. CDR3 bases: TGTGCCAGCAGCTTTGACAGGGACTACGAGCAGTACTTC.